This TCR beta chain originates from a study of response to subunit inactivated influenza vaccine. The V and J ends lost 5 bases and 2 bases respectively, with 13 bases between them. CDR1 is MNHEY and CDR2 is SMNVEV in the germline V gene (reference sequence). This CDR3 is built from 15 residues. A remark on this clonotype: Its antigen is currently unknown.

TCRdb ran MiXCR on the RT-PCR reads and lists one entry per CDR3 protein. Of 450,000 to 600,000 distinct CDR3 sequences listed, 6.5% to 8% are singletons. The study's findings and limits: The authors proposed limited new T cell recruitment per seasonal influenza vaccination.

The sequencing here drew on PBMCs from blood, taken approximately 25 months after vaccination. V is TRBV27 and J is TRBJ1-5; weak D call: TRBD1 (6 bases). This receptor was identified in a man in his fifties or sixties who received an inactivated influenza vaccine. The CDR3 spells CASSPGTIRNQPQHF. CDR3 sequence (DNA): TGTGCCAGCAGTCCCGGGACAATTCGCAATCAGCCCCAGCATTTT.